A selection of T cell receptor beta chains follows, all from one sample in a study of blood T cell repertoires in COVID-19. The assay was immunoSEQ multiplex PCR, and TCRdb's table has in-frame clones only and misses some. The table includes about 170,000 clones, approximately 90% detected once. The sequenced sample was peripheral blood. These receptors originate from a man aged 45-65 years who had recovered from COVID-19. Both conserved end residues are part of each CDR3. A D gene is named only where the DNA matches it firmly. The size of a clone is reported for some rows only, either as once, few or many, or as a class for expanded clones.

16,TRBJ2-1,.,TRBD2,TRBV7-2,CASSPRLAGFYNEQFF,TGTGCCAGCAGCCCCCGACTAGCGGGTTTCTACAATGAGCAGTTCTTC
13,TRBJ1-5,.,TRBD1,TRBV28,CASSLQGAGPQHF,TGTGCCAGCAGTTTGCAGGGGGCAGGGCCCCAGCATTTT
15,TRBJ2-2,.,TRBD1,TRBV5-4,CASSLETGIAGELFF,TGTGCCAGCAGCTTGGAGACAGGGATAGCCGGGGAGCTGTTTTTT
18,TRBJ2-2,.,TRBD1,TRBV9,CASSIRRDRGSNTGELFF,TGTGCCAGCAGCATAAGACGGGACAGGGGATCGAACACCGGGGAGCTGTTTTTT
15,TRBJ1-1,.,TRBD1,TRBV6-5,CASSLKGQGDTEAFF,TGTGCCAGCAGCTTAAAAGGACAGGGGGACACTGAAGCTTTCTTT
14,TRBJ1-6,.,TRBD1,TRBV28,CASRGTGQNSPLHF,TGTGCCAGCAGGGGGACAGGCCAGAATTCACCCCTCCACTTT
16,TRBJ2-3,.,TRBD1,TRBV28,CASSFQGYRGTDTQYF,TGTGCCAGCAGTTTTCAGGGATACAGGGGAACGGATACGCAGTATTTT
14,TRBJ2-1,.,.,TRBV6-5,CASSYGPLYNEQFF,TGTGCCAGCAGTTACGGGCCCCTCTACAATGAGCAGTTCTTC
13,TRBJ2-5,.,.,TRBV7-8,CASSLVTGETQYF,TGTGCCAGCAGCTTAGTTACGGGGGAGACCCAGTACTTC
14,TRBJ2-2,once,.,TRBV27,CASSHQEGTGELFF,TGTGCCAGCAGTCACCAAGAGGGCACCGGGGAGCTGTTTTTT
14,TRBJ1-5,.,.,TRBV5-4,CASSLAGIDQPQHF,TGTGCCAGCAGCTTGGCGGGGATAGATCAGCCCCAGCATTTT
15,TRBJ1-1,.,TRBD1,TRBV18,CASSPTGMGNTEAFF,TGTGCCAGCTCACCGACAGGGATGGGGAACACTGAAGCTTTCTTT
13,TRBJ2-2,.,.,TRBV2,CASTEGLGGELFF,TGTGCCAGCACGGAGGGGTTAGGCGGGGAGCTGTTTTTT
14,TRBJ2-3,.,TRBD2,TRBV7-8,CASSSWLAGDTQYF,TGTGCCAGCAGCTCGTGGCTAGCGGGAGATACGCAGTATTTT
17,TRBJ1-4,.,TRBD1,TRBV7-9,CASSLVVRGGADEKLFF,TGTGCCAGCAGCTTAGTAGTGAGAGGGGGCGCGGATGAAAAACTGTTTTTT
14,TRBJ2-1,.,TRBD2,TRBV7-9,CASSRSGRNNEQFF,TGTGCCAGCAGCCGTAGCGGGAGAAACAATGAGCAGTTCTTC
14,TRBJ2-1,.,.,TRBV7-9,CASSLPGRYNEQFF,TGTGCCAGCAGCTTGCCTGGCAGGTACAATGAGCAGTTCTTC
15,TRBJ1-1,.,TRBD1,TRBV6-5,CASSPKQGAVTEAFF,TGTGCCAGCAGCCCAAAACAGGGGGCGGTCACTGAAGCTTTCTTT
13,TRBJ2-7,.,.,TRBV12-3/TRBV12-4,CASRSTGRYEQYF,TGTGCCAGCAGGTCTACAGGGCGCTACGAGCAGTACTTC
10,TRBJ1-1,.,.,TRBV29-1,CSVAETEAFF,TGCAGCGTGGCCGAAACTGAAGCTTTCTTT
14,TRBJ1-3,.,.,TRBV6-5,CASSQWSGRNTIYF,TGTGCCAGCAGCCAGTGGAGTGGTCGGAACACCATATATTTT
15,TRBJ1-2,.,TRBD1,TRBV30,CAWSRRGRSAYGYTF,TGTGCCTGGAGTCGCAGGGGGCGAAGCGCTTATGGCTACACCTTC
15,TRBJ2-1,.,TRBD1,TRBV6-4,CASSQGGTGGHEQFF,TGTGCCAGCAGCCAGGGAGGGACAGGGGGGCATGAGCAGTTCTTC
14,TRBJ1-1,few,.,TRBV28,CASSLTRANTEAFF,TGTGCCAGCAGTTTAACGCGGGCGAACACTGAAGCTTTCTTT
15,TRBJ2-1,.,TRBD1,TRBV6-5,CASSYDRGPYNEQFF,TGTGCCAGCAGTTACGACAGGGGCCCATACAATGAGCAGTTCTTC
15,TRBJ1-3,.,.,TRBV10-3,CAISTPVNSGNTIYF,TGTGCCATCAGTACTCCGGTCAACTCTGGAAACACCATATATTTT
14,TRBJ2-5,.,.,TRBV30,CAWSVRAGLETQYF,TGTGCCTGGAGTGTTCGGGCAGGGCTTGAGACCCAGTACTTC
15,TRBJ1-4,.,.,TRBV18,CASSLDSPTNEKLFF,TGTGCCAGCTCCCTCGACAGCCCAACTAATGAAAAACTGTTTTTT
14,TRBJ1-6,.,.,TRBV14,CASSLNSYNSPLHF,TGTGCCAGCAGCCTCAACAGTTATAATTCACCCCTCCACTTT
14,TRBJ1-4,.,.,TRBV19,CASKTTGTGEKLFF,TGTGCCAGTAAGACCACCGGGACTGGAGAAAAACTGTTTTTT
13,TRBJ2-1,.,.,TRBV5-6,CASRGLGFTGQFF,TGTGCCAGCAGGGGGCTGGGGTTCACAGGGCAGTTCTTC
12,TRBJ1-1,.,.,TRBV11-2,CASTMGATEAFF,TGTGCCAGCACTATGGGGGCCACTGAAGCTTTCTTT